This T cell receptor beta chain was recovered during a study of cytomegalovirus exposure and HLA in healthy donors. General observations from the study: Analysis performed later showed TCR beta chains linked to HLA being more clonally expanded than equally common others.

Comment on this clone: Its target is unknown.

Vbeta (60) and Jbeta (13) primers were used in the PCR. Using immunoSEQ multiplex PCR, the repertoire was profiled, and TCRdb retains in-frame clones only, with some absent. The sample lists around 160,000 clones, around 84% occurring once. Germline assignment: CDR1 MNHEY and CDR2 SVGAGI. CDR3 length: 11 residues. The ends were cut back, 7 bases at V and 10 bases at J, with 11 bases in the middle. The TCR was taken from a male donor in good health and CMV-seropositive. Material for sequencing was PBMCs. This rearrangement joins TRBV6-5 to TRBJ2-1, with TRBD1 as a possible D gene (6 bases). CDR3 protein: CASTFDREQFF. Written as DNA, the CDR3 is TGTGCCAGCACCTTTGACAGGGAGCAGTTCTTC.